This T cell receptor (beta chain) was recorded in a study of blood T cell repertoires in COVID-19. Study-level information: The cDNA or gDNA used as material had been derived from T cells, B-cell-depleted T cells, or PBMCs.

Original handling: Reference gene primer amplification gave estimated nucleated cell counts. This table comes from immunoSEQ multiplex PCR, and its TCRdb copy is limited to in-frame clones, with some not included. V, J and clone size were drawn from that table, and D and trimming were deduced from the DNA. The data contain 150,000 to 200,000 clones, 80% to 85% of them singletons. Germline CDR1 reads MNHNY; CDR2 reads SVGAGI (reference sequence). The CDR3 length is 15 residues. V was cut by 7 bases and J by 4 bases, with 19 bases left in between. Sample: peripheral blood. The sequence was collected from a human donor with acute or convalescent COVID-19. The donor label of this sample is uncertain. This chain connects TRBV6-6 to TRBJ1-2, with TRBD1 as a possible D gene (6 bases). The CDR3 loop is CASTDARDRTYGYTF. CDR3 coding DNA: TGTGCCAGCACCGACGCTCGTGACAGGACCTATGGCTACACCTTC.